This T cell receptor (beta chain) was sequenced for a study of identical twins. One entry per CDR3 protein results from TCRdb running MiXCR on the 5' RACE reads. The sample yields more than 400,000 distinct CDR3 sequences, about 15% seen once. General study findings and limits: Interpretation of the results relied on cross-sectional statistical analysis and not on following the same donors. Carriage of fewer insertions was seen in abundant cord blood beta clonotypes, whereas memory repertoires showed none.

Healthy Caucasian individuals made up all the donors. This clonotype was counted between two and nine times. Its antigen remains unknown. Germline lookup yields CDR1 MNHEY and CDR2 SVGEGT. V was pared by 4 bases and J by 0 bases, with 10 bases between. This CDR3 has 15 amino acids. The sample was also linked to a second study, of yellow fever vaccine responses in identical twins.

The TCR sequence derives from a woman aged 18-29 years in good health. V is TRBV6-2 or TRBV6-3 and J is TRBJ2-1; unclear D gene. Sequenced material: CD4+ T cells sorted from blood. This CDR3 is CASSFLRGSYNEQFF. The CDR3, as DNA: TGTGCCAGCAGTTTTCTACGAGGCTCCTACAATGAGCAGTTCTTC.